In this sample, the clone carrying this TCR beta chain turned up a few times. One end of the junction varies from germline; a read error may be responsible. Regions amplified from RNA transcripts were the TCR beta CDR3 regions. During a first-round RT-PCR of the TCR CDR3, the HTBI primer set was used. TCRdb recomputed calls from the multiplex PCR reads with MiXCR, one row per CDR3 protein. The table includes about 500,000 distinct CDR3 sequences, around 16% detected once. This record belongs to a study of T cells in Graves' hyperthyroidism and ophthalmopathy. The germline V gene encodes CDR1 DFQATT and CDR2 SNEGSKA (reference sequence). CDR3 size: 15 residues.

This TCR came from a woman under 40 with Graves' ophthalmopathy. The sample taken for sequencing was blood. The chain couples TRBV20-1 to TRBJ2-1; TRBD2 matches 12 bases. Here the CDR3 reads CSSSGRALNGNERFF. The CDR3 coding sequence is TGCAGTTCTAGCGGGAGGGCCTTAAACGGCAATGAGCGGTTCTTC.